This TCR beta chain was recorded in a study of CXCR3-negative and CXCR3-positive naive CD8 T cells. Whole-study context: Every library held about 1.5 +/- 0.3 million TRB reads, and the total came to around 140 million.

CD45RO-CCR7+CD27+CD95- cells counted as naive CD8+ T cells. cDNA libraries for TRB were generated by 5' RACE incorporating UMI labels. TCRdb re-analyzed the 5' RACE reads; it lists each CDR3 protein once, without DNA. This sample lists just over 3,500 distinct CDR3 sequences; its ten largest clones have under 2%. The CDR3 is made up of 14 amino acids. The germline V gene has CDR1 LNHDA and CDR2 SQIVND (reference sequence). Sequenced: naive CXCR3- CD8+ T cells from blood. Noted subset: CD45RO-CCR7+CD27+CD95- naive CD8+ T cells lacking CXCR3 (TNR3-). The clonotype was recovered from a human donor in good health. Some clones in this sample may be carry-over from other donors' samples. The rearrangement uses TRBV19 and TRBJ1-1; the D call from TCRdb, TRBD1, cannot be confirmed without DNA. CDR3 region: CASTPGQGITEAFF.